The T cell receptor beta chain under discussion was sequenced for a study of control samples from healthy donors and cancer patients. The assay was immunoSEQ multiplex PCR, and TCRdb's table has in-frame clones only and misses some. This sample carries around 160,000 clones, 93% of them seen once, and the ten largest clones take approximately 5.7%. The CDR3 contains 13 residues. Trimming removed 2 bases from V and 7 bases from J, with 11 bases in between. In germline, CDR1 is SEHNR, CDR2 FQNEAQ (reference sequence). This clonotype originated in a man in his late teens or twenties in good health. V and J are TRBV7-9 and TRBJ1-1, with D hard to call. The sample consisted of blood. CDR3 nucleotide sequence: TGTGCCAGCAGCTTATCCGCGGAAATTGAAGCTTTCTTT. Residues: CASSLSAEIEAFF.